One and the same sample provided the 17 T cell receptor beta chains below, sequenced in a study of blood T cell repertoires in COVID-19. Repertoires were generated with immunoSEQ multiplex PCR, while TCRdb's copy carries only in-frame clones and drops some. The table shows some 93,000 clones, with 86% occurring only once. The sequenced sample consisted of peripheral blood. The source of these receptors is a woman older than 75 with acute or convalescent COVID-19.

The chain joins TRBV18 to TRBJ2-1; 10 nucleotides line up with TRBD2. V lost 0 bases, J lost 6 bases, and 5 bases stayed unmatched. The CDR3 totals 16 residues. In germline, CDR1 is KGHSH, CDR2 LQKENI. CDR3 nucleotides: TGTGCCAGCTCACCACCGAGCGGGGGGGCCGTCAATGAGCAGTTCTTC. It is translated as CASSPPSGGAVNEQFF.

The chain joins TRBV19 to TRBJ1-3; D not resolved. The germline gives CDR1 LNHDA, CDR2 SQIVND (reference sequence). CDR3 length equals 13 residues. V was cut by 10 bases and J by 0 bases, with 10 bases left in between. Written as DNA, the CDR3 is TGTGCCACCCCCTCTAACTCTGGAAACACCATATATTTT. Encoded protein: CATPSNSGNTIYF.

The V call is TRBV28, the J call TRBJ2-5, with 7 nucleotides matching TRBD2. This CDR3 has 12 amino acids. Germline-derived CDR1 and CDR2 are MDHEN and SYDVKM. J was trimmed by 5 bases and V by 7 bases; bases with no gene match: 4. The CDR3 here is CASTSGLETQYF. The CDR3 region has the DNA TGTGCCAGCACTAGCGGTCTCGAGACCCAGTACTTC.

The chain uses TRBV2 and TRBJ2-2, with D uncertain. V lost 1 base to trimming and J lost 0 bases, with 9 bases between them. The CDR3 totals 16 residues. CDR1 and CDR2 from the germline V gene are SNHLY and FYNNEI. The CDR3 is CASSEGFPTNTGELFF. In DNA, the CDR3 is TGTGCCAGCAGTGAAGGTTTCCCAACGAACACCGGGGAGCTGTTTTTT.

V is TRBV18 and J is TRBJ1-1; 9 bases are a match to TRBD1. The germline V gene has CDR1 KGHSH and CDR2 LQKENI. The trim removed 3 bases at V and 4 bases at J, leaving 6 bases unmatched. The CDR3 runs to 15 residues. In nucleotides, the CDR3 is TGTGCCAGCTCACCCTCGACAGGGGGGAGCACTGAAGCTTTCTTT. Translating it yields CASSPSTGGSTEAFF.

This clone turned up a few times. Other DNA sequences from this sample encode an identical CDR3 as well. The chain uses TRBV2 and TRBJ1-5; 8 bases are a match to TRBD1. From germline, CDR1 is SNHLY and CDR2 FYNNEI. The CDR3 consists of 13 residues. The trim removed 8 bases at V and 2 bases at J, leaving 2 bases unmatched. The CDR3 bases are TGTGCCAGCGACAGGGGTGGCAATCAGCCCCAGCATTTT. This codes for CASDRGGNQPQHF.

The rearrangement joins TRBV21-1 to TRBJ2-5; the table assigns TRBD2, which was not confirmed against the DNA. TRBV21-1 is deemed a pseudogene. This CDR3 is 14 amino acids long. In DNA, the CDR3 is TGTGCCAGCATTAATCCGTTTAACCAAGAGACCCAGTACTTC. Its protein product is CASINPFNQETQYF.

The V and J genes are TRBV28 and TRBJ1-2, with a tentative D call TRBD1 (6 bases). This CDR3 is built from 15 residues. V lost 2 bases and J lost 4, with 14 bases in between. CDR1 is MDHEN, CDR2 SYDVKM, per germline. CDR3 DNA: TGTGCCAGCAGTTTAATACCGGACAGCCCCTATGGCTACACCTTC. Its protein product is CASSLIPDSPYGYTF.

The CDR3 nucleotides read TGCAGTGCTCAGACAGGGTTTGAGCAGTTCTTC. It specifies CSAQTGFEQFF. The chain recombines TRBV20-1 with TRBJ2-1; 7 nucleotides align to TRBD1. The CDR3 is made up of 11 amino acids. Trimming removed 5 bases from V and 9 bases from J; junction bases left unmatched: 4. Germline V lookup: CDR1 DFQATT, CDR2 SNEGSKA (reference sequence).

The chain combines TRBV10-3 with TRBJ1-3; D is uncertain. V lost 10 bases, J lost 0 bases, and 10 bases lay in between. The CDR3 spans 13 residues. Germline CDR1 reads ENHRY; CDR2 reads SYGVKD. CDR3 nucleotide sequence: TGTGCCACTCACGAGTTCTCTGGAAACACCATATATTTT. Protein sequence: CATHEFSGNTIYF.

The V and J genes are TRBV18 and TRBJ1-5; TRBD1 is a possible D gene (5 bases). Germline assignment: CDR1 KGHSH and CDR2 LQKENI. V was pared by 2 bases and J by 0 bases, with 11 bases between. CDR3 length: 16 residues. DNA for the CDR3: TGTGCCAGCTCACCAGGGGGGAAGGGTAGCAATCAGCCCCAGCATTTT. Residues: CASSPGGKGSNQPQHF. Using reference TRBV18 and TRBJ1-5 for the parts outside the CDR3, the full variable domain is NAGVMQNPRHLVRRRGQEARLRCSPMKGHSHVYWYRQLPEEGLKFMVYLQKENIIDESGMPKERFSAEFPKEGPSILRIQQVVRGDSAAYFCASSPGGKGSNQPQHFGDGTRLSIL.

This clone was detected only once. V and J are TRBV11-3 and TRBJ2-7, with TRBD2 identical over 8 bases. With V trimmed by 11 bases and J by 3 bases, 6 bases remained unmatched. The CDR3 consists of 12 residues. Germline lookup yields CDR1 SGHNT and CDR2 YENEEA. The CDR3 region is CASDREGYEQYF. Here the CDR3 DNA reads TGTGCCTCCGACCGGGAGGGCTACGAGCAGTACTTC.

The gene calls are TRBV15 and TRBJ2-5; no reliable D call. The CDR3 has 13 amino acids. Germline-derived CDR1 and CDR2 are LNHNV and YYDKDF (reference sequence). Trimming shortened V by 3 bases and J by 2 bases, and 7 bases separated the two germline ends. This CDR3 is CATSRGKQETQYF. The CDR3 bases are TGTGCCACCAGCAGGGGCAAGCAAGAGACCCAGTACTTC.

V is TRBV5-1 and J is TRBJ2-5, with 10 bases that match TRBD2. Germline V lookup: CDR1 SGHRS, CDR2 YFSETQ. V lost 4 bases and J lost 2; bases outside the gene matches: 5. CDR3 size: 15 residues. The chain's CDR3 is CASSISGGQQETQYF. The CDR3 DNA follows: TGCGCCAGCAGCATTAGCGGGGGGCAACAAGAGACCCAGTACTTC.

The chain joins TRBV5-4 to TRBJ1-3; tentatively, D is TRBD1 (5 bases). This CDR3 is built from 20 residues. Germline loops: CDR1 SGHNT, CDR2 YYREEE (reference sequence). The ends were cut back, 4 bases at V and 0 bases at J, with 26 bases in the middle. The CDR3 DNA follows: TGTGCCAGCAGCGGAAAGGTCGGGGGGACGGGAGGGCTCTCTGGAAACACCATATATTTT. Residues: CASSGKVGGTGGLSGNTIYF. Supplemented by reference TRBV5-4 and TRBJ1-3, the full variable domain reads ETGVTQSPTHLIKTRGQQVTLRCSSQSGHNTVSWYQQALGQGPQFIFQYYREEENGRGNFPPRFSGLQFPNYSSELNVNALELDDSALYLCASSGKVGGTGGLSGNTIYFGEGSWLTVV.

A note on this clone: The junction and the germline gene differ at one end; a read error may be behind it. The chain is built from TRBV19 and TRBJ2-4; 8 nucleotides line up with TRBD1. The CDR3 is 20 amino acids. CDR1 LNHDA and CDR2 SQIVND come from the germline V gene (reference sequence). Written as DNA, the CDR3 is TGTGCCAGTAGTATTCCCACAGGGGGTGGGGGGAGCTGGGTCAAAAACATTCAGTACTTT. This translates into CASSIPTGGGGSWVKNIQYF.

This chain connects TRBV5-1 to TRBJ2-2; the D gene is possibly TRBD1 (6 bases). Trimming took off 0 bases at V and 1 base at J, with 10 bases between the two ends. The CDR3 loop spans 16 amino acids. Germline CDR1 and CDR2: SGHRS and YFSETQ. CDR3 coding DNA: TGCGCCAGCAGCTTGGAGCCGACAGGGAACACCGGGGAGCTGTTTTTT. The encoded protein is CASSLEPTGNTGELFF.